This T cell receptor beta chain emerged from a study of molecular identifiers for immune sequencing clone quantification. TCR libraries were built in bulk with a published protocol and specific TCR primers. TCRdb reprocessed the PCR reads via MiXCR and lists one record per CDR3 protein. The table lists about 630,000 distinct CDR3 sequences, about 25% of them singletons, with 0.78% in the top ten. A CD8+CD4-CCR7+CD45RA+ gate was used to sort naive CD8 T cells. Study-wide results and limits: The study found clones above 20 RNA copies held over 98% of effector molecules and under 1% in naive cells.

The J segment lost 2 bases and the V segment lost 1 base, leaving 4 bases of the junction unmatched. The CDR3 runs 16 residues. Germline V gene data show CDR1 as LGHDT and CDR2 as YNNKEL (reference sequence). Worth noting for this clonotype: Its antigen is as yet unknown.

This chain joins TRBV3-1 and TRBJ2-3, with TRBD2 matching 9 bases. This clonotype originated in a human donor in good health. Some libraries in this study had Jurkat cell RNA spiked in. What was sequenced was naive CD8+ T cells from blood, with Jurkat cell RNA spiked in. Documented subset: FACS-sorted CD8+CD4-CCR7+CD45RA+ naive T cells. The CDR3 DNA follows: TGTGCCAGCAGCCAAGGGGCGGGGGGGCCCACAGATACGCAGTATTTT. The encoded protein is CASSQGAGGPTDTQYF.